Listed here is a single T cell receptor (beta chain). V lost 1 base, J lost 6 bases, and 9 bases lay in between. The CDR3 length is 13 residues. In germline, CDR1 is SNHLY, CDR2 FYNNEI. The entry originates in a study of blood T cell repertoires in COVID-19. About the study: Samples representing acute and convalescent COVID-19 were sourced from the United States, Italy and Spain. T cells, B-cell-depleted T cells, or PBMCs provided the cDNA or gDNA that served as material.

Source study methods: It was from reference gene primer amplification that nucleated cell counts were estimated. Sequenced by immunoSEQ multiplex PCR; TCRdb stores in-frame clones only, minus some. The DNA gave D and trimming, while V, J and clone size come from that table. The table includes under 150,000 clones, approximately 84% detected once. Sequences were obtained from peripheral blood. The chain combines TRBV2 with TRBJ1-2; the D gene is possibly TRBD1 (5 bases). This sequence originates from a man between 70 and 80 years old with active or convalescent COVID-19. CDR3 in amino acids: CASSEGTRNGYTF. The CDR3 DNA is TGTGCCAGCAGTGAAGGGACAAGGAATGGCTACACCTTC.